The next 28 T cell receptor beta chains were all read from a single sample in a study of shared clonotypes between healthy human individuals. Some clones are missing from TCRdb's copy, which holds only in-frame ones; the method was immunoSEQ multiplex PCR. The sample comprises approximately 2,200,000 clones, 90% to 95% of which are singletons, and roughly 1.7% rests with the top ten. Cells designated naive CD8 were CD45RO-negative and were positively selected for CCR7, with terminally differentiated effector memory CD45RA+ cells excluded. The sequencing sample was made of naive CD8+ T cells from PBMCs. All receptors come from a man aged 18 to 29 in good health. Some clones in this sample may be carry-over from other donors' samples.

The chain carries TRBV9 and TRBJ2-3; D is possibly TRBD2 (6 bases). The CDR3 is 16 residues long. Germline CDR1 is SGDLS and CDR2 is YYNGEE. V lost 0 bases and J 8 bases, leaving 19 bases between the germline ends. CDR3: CASSVGGDWRRSTQYF. The DNA of the CDR3 is TGTGCCAGCAGCGTAGGCGGGGACTGGAGAAGGAGTACGCAGTATTTT.

The chain couples TRBV5-1 to TRBJ2-4; D uncertain. The CDR3 extends over 17 amino acids. From germline, CDR1 is SGHRS and CDR2 YFSETQ. The ends were cut back, 0 bases at V and 4 bases at J, with 17 bases in the middle. DNA for the CDR3: TGCGCCAGCAGCTTGGCCTCTGAATGGGGATCGAAAAACATTCAGTACTTC. It codes for CASSLASEWGSKNIQYF.

The rearrangement joins TRBV15 to TRBJ1-5; TRBD1 aligns across 8 bases. The CDR3 is made up of 17 amino acids. V lost 0 bases and J lost 7; bases outside the gene matches: 11. Germline values: CDR1 LNHNV, CDR2 YYDKDF (reference sequence). The CDR3 sequence: CATSRDRVQGAVQPQHF. The CDR3 nucleotides read TGTGCCACCAGCAGAGATCGAGTGCAGGGGGCAGTGCAGCCCCAGCATTTT.

The chain links TRBV10-2 to TRBJ2-1, with 8 bases aligning to TRBD1. V shed 8 bases and J 2 bases; nucleotides not matched to a gene: 2. CDR3 length equals 13 residues. CDR1 and CDR2 from the germline V gene are WSHSY and SAAADI. The CDR3 loop is CASRDRPYNEQFF. The CDR3 nucleotides read TGCGCCAGCCGGGACAGGCCCTACAATGAGCAGTTCTTC.

This clone was picked up a small number of times. This chain connects TRBV6-1 to TRBJ1-4; D uncertain. Germline CDR1 is MNHNS and CDR2 is SASEGT. This CDR3 has 13 amino acids. Trimming stripped 6 bases from V and 5 bases from J, with 10 bases between. For the CDR3, the DNA is TGTGCCAGCAGAGGACTGAACAATGAAAAACTGTTTTTT. This sequence encodes CASRGLNNEKLFF.

The rearrangement uses TRBV7-9 and TRBJ2-7; D is possibly TRBD2 (6 bases). The germline gives CDR1 SEHNR, CDR2 FQNEAQ (reference sequence). V shed 5 bases and J shed 6 bases, with 11 bases lying between them. There are 12 residues in the CDR3. The CDR3 reads CASSRGGFEQYF. For the CDR3, the DNA is TGTGCCAGCAGCCGCGGAGGGTTCGAGCAGTACTTC.

The J gene is TRBJ2-1, the V gene TRBV28; D remains unclear. Trimming stripped 10 bases from V and 8 bases from J, with 12 bases between. Germline V CDR1 and CDR2: MDHEN, SYDVKM. The CDR3 is 11 amino acids. CDR3: CAISFGHEQFF. For the CDR3, the DNA is TGTGCCATCTCCTTCGGGCATGAGCAGTTCTTC.

J is TRBJ2-7 and V is TRBV4-1; D may be TRBD2 (7 bases). The germline V gene has CDR1 MGHRA and CDR2 YSYEKL. Trimming left V 3 bases short and J 2 bases short, with 17 bases between. This CDR3 contains 16 residues. This CDR3 is CASSQGHGRGTYEQYF. CDR3 sequence (DNA): TGCGCCAGCAGCCAGGGCCATGGGAGGGGGACCTACGAGCAGTACTTC.

This chain connects TRBV15 to TRBJ1-2; 7 bases map to TRBD1. V lost 3 bases and J lost 6; bases outside the gene matches: 4. The germline V gene encodes CDR1 LNHNV and CDR2 YYDKDF (reference sequence). This CDR3 has 13 amino acids. The CDR3 region has the DNA TGTGCCACCAGCAGGGGCCAGGGGGATGGCTACACCTTC. Its protein product is CATSRGQGDGYTF.

This chain links TRBV7-8 with TRBJ2-5; weak D call: TRBD2 (6 bases). This CDR3 has 15 amino acids. Trimming took 5 bases from V and 3 from J, leaving 16 bases between them. The germline V gene has CDR1 SGHVS and CDR2 FQNEAQ. The CDR3 reads CASSPGTRREETQYF. In DNA form, the CDR3 reads TGTGCCAGCAGCCCGGGGACCCGGAGGGAAGAGACCCAGTACTTC.

The rearrangement uses TRBV9 and TRBJ1-2; no definite D call. Trimming removed 6 bases from V and 4 bases from J, with 16 bases in between. The CDR3 extends over 14 amino acids. CDR1 SGDLS and CDR2 YYNGEE come from the germline V gene. The CDR3 sequence is CASTPRPGGYGYTF. CDR3 coding DNA: TGTGCCAGCACCCCCAGGCCTGGAGGCTATGGCTACACCTTC.

In this sample, this clone turned up a few times. This CDR3 is also generated by other DNA sequences in the sample. The genes are TRBV7-9 and TRBJ2-2; D gene uncertain. The V gene lost 5 bases and the J gene lost 5 bases, with 3 bases spanning the gap. CDR1 and CDR2 (germline): SEHNR, FQNEAQ (reference sequence). The CDR3 is 11 residues long. The chain's CDR3 is CASSDTGELFF. The CDR3 DNA is TGTGCCAGCAGCGATACCGGGGAGCTGTTTTTT.

The genes are TRBV10-1 and TRBJ2-2, with 14 bases lining up with TRBD2. The germline V gene encodes CDR1 WNHNN and CDR2 SYGVQD (reference sequence). CDR3 length: 15 residues. Trimming cost V 5 bases and J 6 bases; bases outside gene matches: 2. The CDR3 bases are TGCGCCAGCAGTCCGGGACTAGCGGGAGCCGGGGAGCTGTTTTTT. Protein: CASSPGLAGAGELFF.

The rearrangement joins TRBV21-1 to TRBJ2-7; the table calls TRBD1, which could not be checked here. TRBV21-1 is reported as a pseudogene. This CDR3 has 10 residues. CDR3 sequence (DNA): TGTGCCAGACACGTCCACGAGCAGTACTTC. It encodes CARHVHEQYF.

This chain joins TRBV5-1 and TRBJ2-7, with a possible D match to TRBD1 (6 bases). V was shortened by 10 bases and J by 3 bases, with 20 bases between the two germline ends. The CDR3 extends over 14 amino acids. Per the germline V gene, CDR1 is SGHRS and CDR2 is YFSETQ. The CDR3, as DNA: TGCGCCTCCCATACAGGGTGGGGGATCTACGAGCAGTACTTC. It specifies CASHTGWGIYEQYF.

This chain connects TRBV4-2 to TRBJ2-1; 13 bases align to TRBD2. The germline CDR1 and CDR2 sequences are LGHNA and YNFKEQ. With 5 bases clipped from V and 8 bases from J, the junction kept 6 bases outside the gene matches. The CDR3 extends over 15 amino acids. The CDR3: CASSGWTSGGDEQFF. DNA for the CDR3: TGTGCCAGCAGCGGTTGGACTAGCGGGGGCGATGAGCAGTTCTTC.

This chain links TRBV4-1 with TRBJ1-1, with 8 bases lining up with TRBD1. This CDR3 region has 12 residues. Per the germline V gene, CDR1 is MGHRA and CDR2 is YSYEKL. J gave up 3 bases and V 9 bases, and 3 bases lay outside the gene matches. CDR3 sequence (DNA): TGCGCCAGAAACAGGGGGTACACTGAAGCTTTCTTT. As protein: CARNRGYTEAFF.

The chain joins TRBV14 to TRBJ1-3, with 8 bases matching TRBD1. Trimming at V came to 4 bases and at J to 3 bases, leaving 5 bases not matched to a gene. The CDR3 contains 15 residues. In germline, CDR1 is SGHDN, CDR2 FVKESK. CDR3 DNA sequence: TGTGCCAGCAGCCTCACAGGGGGTTTTGGAAACACCATATATTTT. It encodes CASSLTGGFGNTIYF.

Concerning this clone: A read error is likely, as this CDR3 ends without the conserved phenylalanine or tryptophan. No DNA is shown, since the ends of the CDR3 on it are uncertain; the CDR3 is the one TCRdb lists. The chain employs TRBV23-1 and TRBJ1-1. TRBV23-1 is given ORF status, its function remaining uncertain. The CDR3 is 9 amino acids in total, end residues counted. The CDR3 here is CASSRPAPR.

V usage is TRBV6-5 and J usage is TRBJ2-1, with TRBD2 matching 10 bases. J lost 8 bases, V lost 2 bases, and 9 bases had no gene match. Germline CDR1 reads MNHEY; CDR2 reads SVGAGI. The CDR3 has 16 residues. The CDR3 reads CASSYETSGWGDEQFF. CDR3 bases: TGTGCCAGCAGTTACGAGACTAGCGGGTGGGGTGATGAGCAGTTCTTC.

This chain uses TRBV27 with TRBJ2-4; TRBD2 matches 11 bases. Germline lookup yields CDR1 MNHEY and CDR2 SMNVEV (reference sequence). This CDR3 contains 14 residues. V was pared by 2 bases and J by 9 bases, with 3 bases of the junction left unmatched. The CDR3 reads CASSLRLAGPIQYF. CDR3 coding DNA: TGTGCCAGCAGTTTAAGACTAGCGGGACCCATTCAGTACTTC.

The chain is built from TRBV27 and TRBJ1-1; D is perhaps TRBD1 (6 bases). Trimming cost V 3 bases and J 3 bases, with 17 bases left between them. The CDR3 totals 16 residues. The germline V gene encodes CDR1 MNHEY and CDR2 SMNVEV (reference sequence). The CDR3 nucleotides read TGTGCCAGCAGTTTTTCGGCAGGGGTCGGGCACACTGAAGCTTTCTTT. This codes for CASSFSAGVGHTEAFF.

The chain has TRBV7-2 and TRBJ1-3; D gene uncertain. Trimming shortened V by 4 bases and J by 7 bases, and 17 bases separated the two germline ends. The CDR3 sequence is 15 residues long. In germline, CDR1 is SGHTA, CDR2 FQGNSA. Here the CDR3 DNA reads TGTGCCAGCAGCTCCCGGGAATCAGTACCGAACACCATATATTTT. Its translation is CASSSRESVPNTIYF.

This chain uses TRBV28 with TRBJ1-5; D is undetermined. V shed 6 bases and J shed 7 bases, with 19 bases lying between them. The length of the CDR3 is 15 residues. Germline CDR1 MDHEN, CDR2 SYDVKM. CDR3 in amino acids: CASSPLDRARQPQHF. CDR3 DNA sequence: TGTGCCAGCAGCCCTCTGGACCGAGCTAGGCAGCCCCAGCATTTT.

The V gene is TRBV6-6, the J gene TRBJ2-1; no reliable D call. Germline lookup yields CDR1 MNHNY and CDR2 SVGAGI (reference sequence). V was trimmed by 0 bases and J by 7 bases, leaving 13 bases between them. CDR3 size: 15 residues. This chain's CDR3 is CASSYSIALPNEQFF. The CDR3 DNA is TGTGCCAGCAGTTACTCCATCGCCCTACCGAATGAGCAGTTCTTC.

The rearrangement uses TRBV5-1 and TRBJ2-7, with TRBD1 matching 12 bases. The CDR3 runs 15 residues. The V gene's germline CDR1 is SGHRS and CDR2 YFSETQ. V was pared by 3 bases and J by 2 bases, with 3 bases of the junction left unmatched. The CDR3 protein is CASSSGQGAPYEQYF. The DNA for the CDR3 is TGCGCCAGCAGCTCGGGACAGGGGGCGCCCTACGAGCAGTACTTC.

This clone was counted a single time. The CDR3 spells CASRPRDKATYEQYF. The CDR3 DNA reads TGCGCCAGCAGGCCGCGGGACAAGGCTACCTACGAGCAGTACTTC. This rearrangement joins TRBV5-1 to TRBJ2-7, with D possibly being TRBD1 or TRBD2 (6 bases each). The CDR3 runs to 15 residues. Trimming removed 5 bases at V and 2 bases at J, with 17 bases between. Germline V lookup: CDR1 SGHRS, CDR2 YFSETQ.

The chain couples TRBV7-6 to TRBJ2-7, with TRBD2 identical over 10 bases. The J segment lost 4 bases and the V segment lost 5 bases, leaving 8 bases of the junction unmatched. The CDR3 is made up of 15 amino acids. Germline V gene sequence: CDR1 SGHVS, CDR2 FNYEAQ. CDR3: CASSPPSGSLYEQYF. The CDR3 DNA sequence: TGTGCCAGCAGCCCCCCTAGCGGGAGCCTATACGAGCAGTACTTC.